Below, 17 T cell receptor beta chains from the same sample are listed, as sequenced in a study of identical twins. Via MiXCR, TCRdb re-called the 5' RACE reads, giving one row per CDR3 protein. The sample shows fewer than 900,000 distinct CDR3 sequences, roughly 18% of them seen only once. This sample was also put to use in a study of T cells expressing NK-cell markers.

Sequencing was performed on PBMCs. The receptors stem from a woman aged 18-29 years in good health.

This chain joins TRBV20-1 and TRBJ2-6; weak D call: TRBD2 (5 bases). Germline CDR1 reads DFQATT; CDR2 reads SNEGSKA (reference sequence). The CDR3 contains 14 residues. The V end was cut by 3 bases, the J end by 2 bases, with 8 bases between. CDR3 protein: CSARDGAGANVLTF. In DNA, the CDR3 is TGCAGTGCTAGGGACGGGGCTGGGGCCAACGTCCTGACTTTC.

This clonotype was seen repeatedly, ten times or more. The gene calls are TRBV11-2 and TRBJ1-1; tentative D call: TRBD1 (6 bases). The length of the CDR3 is 12 residues. Germline CDR1 is SGHAT and CDR2 is FQNNGV. Deletions cut 7 bases from V and 12 bases from J, with 18 bases between. The CDR3 loop is CASTLRADRTFF. CDR3 DNA: TGTGCCAGCACCCTTAGGGCCGACAGGACTTTCTTT. Full variable domain (outside the CDR3, taken from reference TRBV11-2 and TRBJ1-1): EAGVAQSPRYKIIEKRQSVAFWCNPISGHATLYWYQQILGQGPKLLIQFQNNGVVDDSQLPKDRFSAERLKGVDSTLKIQPAKLEDSAVYLCASTLRADRTFFGQGTRLTVV.

The rearrangement joins TRBV2 to TRBJ2-3, with 14 bases fitting TRBD2. The CDR3 has 15 residues. Trimming removed 10 bases from V and 4 bases from J; junction bases left unmatched: 7. Germline CDR1 reads SNHLY; CDR2 reads FYNNEI. CDR3 sequence: CAILGLAGVADTQYF. CDR3 DNA sequence: TGTGCCATCTTGGGACTAGCGGGAGTAGCAGATACGCAGTATTTT. Variable domain in full (rest from reference TRBV2 and TRBJ2-3): EPEVTQTPSHQVTQMGQEVILRCVPISNHLYFYWYRQILGQKVEFLVSFYNNEISEKSEIFDDQFSVERPDGSNFTLKIRSTKLEDSAMYFCAILGLAGVADTQYFGPGTRLTVL.

V usage is TRBV9 and J usage is TRBJ2-5; D is perhaps TRBD1 (6 bases). The CDR3 contains 18 residues. V was pared by 0 bases and J by 1 base, with 19 bases between. Germline assignment: CDR1 SGDLS and CDR2 YYNGEE. This chain's CDR3 is CASSVDGRSGAVQETQYF. The DNA of the CDR3 is TGTGCCAGCAGCGTAGACGGGCGGTCAGGGGCAGTCCAAGAGACCCAGTACTTC.

This clonotype was seen more than once but under ten times. The V call is TRBV7-8, the J call TRBJ2-2, with 8 bases that match TRBD2. V lost 1 base to trimming and J lost 4 bases; unmatched junction nucleotides: 8. Germline assignment: CDR1 SGHVS and CDR2 FQNEAQ. The CDR3 totals 17 residues. CDR3 loop: CASSLGWLAGSTGELFF. The CDR3 bases are TGTGCCAGCAGCTTAGGTTGGCTAGCGGGCTCCACCGGGGAGCTGTTTTTT.

This clonotype has just a few counts. V and J are TRBV12-3 or TRBV12-4 and TRBJ2-1, with TRBD2 matching 10 bases. CDR3 length equals 14 residues. The trim removed 7 bases at V and 8 bases at J, leaving 8 bases unmatched. Written as DNA, the CDR3 is TGTGCCAGCAATCGGCCTAGCGGGGGAGATGAGCAGTTCTTC. The encoded protein is CASNRPSGGDEQFF.

Only a few counts were recorded for this clonotype. The chain links TRBV7-9 to TRBJ2-3; D gene uncertain. CDR1 SEHNR and CDR2 FQNEAQ come from the germline V gene (reference sequence). V was shortened by 2 bases and J by 6 bases, with 6 bases between the two germline ends. The CDR3 extends over 12 amino acids. This chain's CDR3 is CASSLLEDTQYF. CDR3 nucleotide sequence: TGTGCCAGCAGCTTATTAGAGGATACGCAGTATTTT. Looking up the rest from reference TRBV7-9 and TRBJ2-3 gives the full variable domain: DTGVSQNPRHKITKRGQNVTFRCDPISEHNRLYWYRQTLGQGPEFLTYFQNEAQLEKSRLLSDRFSAERPKGSFSTLEIQRTEQGDSAMYLCASSLLEDTQYFGPGTRLTVL.

This clonotype has just one count. A much larger clone lies a single base off, so this may be a read error. This chain connects TRBV29-1 to TRBJ2-1; D remains ambiguous. V was pared by 7 bases and J by 8 bases, with 12 bases between. This CDR3 has 11 residues. Germline V gene sequence: CDR1 SQVTM, CDR2 ANQGSEA. CDR3 coding DNA: TGCAGCGCCTACAGTGACGATGAGCAGTTCTTC. Amino acid sequence: CSAYSDDEQFF.

The chain has TRBV7-9 and TRBJ2-2; 8 nucleotides line up with TRBD2. V shed 4 bases and J 3 bases; nucleotides not matched to a gene: 4. Germline CDR1 SEHNR, CDR2 FQNEAQ (reference sequence). CDR3 length equals 15 residues. The CDR3, as DNA: TGTGCCAGCAGCTCCGGGGGGGGCGACACCGGGGAGCTGTTTTTT. Translation: CASSSGGGDTGELFF. Using reference TRBV7-9 and TRBJ2-2 for the parts outside the CDR3, the full variable domain is DTGVSQNPRHKITKRGQNVTFRCDPISEHNRLYWYRQTLGQGPEFLTYFQNEAQLEKSRLLSDRFSAERPKGSFSTLEIQRTEQGDSAMYLCASSSGGGDTGELFFGEGSRLTVL.

There are a few counts of this clonotype. V is TRBV7-6 and J is TRBJ2-1; perhaps TRBD2 as D (6 bases). Per the germline V gene, CDR1 is SGHVS and CDR2 is FNYEAQ. The CDR3 is made up of 15 amino acids. V dropped 1 base and J dropped 6 bases, with 13 bases sitting between them. The CDR3 coding sequence is TGTGCCAGCAGCTTAGAAGCGGGTCCAAGCAATGAGCAGTTCTTC. This sequence encodes CASSLEAGPSNEQFF.

The CDR3 loop is CASSLKDRGGEQYF. DNA of the CDR3: TGCGCCAGCAGCTTGAAGGACAGGGGCGGCGAGCAGTACTTC. This sequence joins TRBV5-1 and TRBJ2-7; 9 bases are shared with TRBD1. CDR3 length equals 14 residues. The germline V gene has CDR1 SGHRS and CDR2 YFSETQ. V lost 1 base to trimming and J lost 6 bases; unmatched junction nucleotides: 5.

This clonotype was seen more than once but under ten times. V is TRBV9 and J is TRBJ2-5; weak D call: TRBD2 (6 bases). CDR3 length: 15 amino acids. Per the germline V gene, CDR1 is SGDLS and CDR2 is YYNGEE. The ends were cut back, 0 bases at V and 2 bases at J, with 11 bases in the middle. The CDR3, as DNA: TGTGCCAGCAGCGTAGGAGGGCGGGGACAAGAGACCCAGTACTTC. It is translated as CASSVGGRGQETQYF. Combining the CDR3 with reference TRBV9 and TRBJ2-5 gives the whole variable domain DSGVTQTPKHLITATGQRVTLRCSPRSGDLSVYWYQQSLDQGLQFLIQYYNGEERAKGNILERFSAQQFPDLHSELNLSSLELGDSALYFCASSVGGRGQETQYFGPGTRLLVL.

A few counts support this clonotype. The chain is built from TRBV6-2 or TRBV6-3 and TRBJ2-7; 7 positions agree with TRBD2. Germline V gives CDR1 MNHEY, CDR2 SVGEGT. The CDR3 has 15 amino acids. V lost 7 bases and J lost 0; bases outside the gene matches: 9. CDR3 protein: CASTDLGTNSYEQYF. Here the CDR3 DNA reads TGTGCCAGCACCGACCTCGGGACTAACTCCTACGAGCAGTACTTC.

This chain links TRBV20-1 with TRBJ2-5; 8 bases are shared with TRBD2. The germline V gene has CDR1 DFQATT and CDR2 SNEGSKA (reference sequence). J lost 4 bases, V lost 0 bases, and 7 bases had no gene match. The CDR3 is 15 residues long. The CDR3 is CSARDTRGGSETQYF. The CDR3 DNA sequence: TGCAGTGCTAGAGATACCCGGGGGGGGTCAGAGACCCAGTACTTC.

The chain combines TRBV5-1 with TRBJ2-1, with a tentative D call TRBD2 (6 bases). The CDR3 consists of 15 residues. V was shortened by 3 bases and J by 7 bases, with 17 bases between the two germline ends. Germline V gene data show CDR1 as SGHRS and CDR2 as YFSETQ. The CDR3 reads CASSSPTGVRNEQFF. CDR3 in DNA: TGCGCCAGCAGCTCTCCGACGGGAGTTCGTAATGAGCAGTTCTTC.

Many counts were recorded for this clonotype. The rearrangement joins TRBV5-1 to TRBJ2-7; 8 positions match TRBD1. This CDR3 is built from 15 residues. V trimming: 3 bases; J trimming: 2 bases; junction bases outside the gene matches: 7. Germline V gene sequence: CDR1 SGHRS, CDR2 YFSETQ. The CDR3 nucleotides read TGCGCCAGCAGCTGGATGACAGGGGACGCCTACGAGCAGTACTTC. It encodes CASSWMTGDAYEQYF. Full variable domain (outside the CDR3, taken from reference TRBV5-1 and TRBJ2-7): KAGVTQTPRYLIKTRGQQVTLSCSPISGHRSVSWYQQTPGQGLQFLFEYFSETQRNKGNFPGRFSGRQFSNSRSEMNVSTLELGDSALYLCASSWMTGDAYEQYFGPGTRLTVT.

A remark on this clonotype: The missing conserved phenylalanine or tryptophan at the end of this CDR3 makes a read error likely. The chain couples TRBV5-1 to TRBJ2-1, with D unresolved. The CDR3 is made up of 12 amino acids. Germline V gene lookup returns CDR1 SGHRS and CDR2 YFSETQ. V was pared by 0 bases and J by 6 bases, with 4 bases between. CDR3 protein: CASSLDLNEQFI. CDR3 DNA sequence: TGCGCCAGCAGCTTGGATCTCAATGAGCAGTTCATC.